This T cell receptor (beta chain) appears in the sequencing data of a study of cytomegalovirus exposure and HLA in healthy donors. Looked up from germline, CDR1 is SQVTM and CDR2 is ANQGSEA. Trimming pared 0 bases from V and 2 bases from J, leaving 5 bases between. The CDR3 is made up of 12 amino acids. The primer mix had 60 Vbeta and 13 Jbeta primers. Produced via immunoSEQ multiplex PCR; TCRdb's table is partial and in-frame only. The sample yields roughly 230,000 clones, around 90% seen once. The sequence derives from a girl aged 2-10 years in good health and CMV-seronegative. This rearrangement joins TRBV29-1 to TRBJ2-7; possible D gene TRBD2, 5 bases. Sequencing was done on a sample of PBMCs. CDR3 region: CSVEDGAYEQYF. The CDR3 nucleotides read TGCAGCGTTGAAGACGGGGCCTACGAGCAGTACTTC.